The present T cell receptor (beta chain) was sequenced within a study of neurological immune-mediated disorders. The study, taken as a whole, reports: None of the CDR3 amino acid sequences found in expanded clones was shared across subjects. This suggests that the TCR-beta repertoires were private in all groups.

TCRdb re-called the 5' RACE reads through MiXCR, storing one row per CDR3 protein. The table shows more than 20,000 distinct CDR3 sequences, with almost 2.5% occurring only once. This clonotype was picked up a small number of times. Antigen: not known. Per germline, CDR1 SGHTA and CDR2 FQGNSA. Between the trimmed V and J ends, which lost 4 bases and 6 bases, there was a span of 11 bases. The CDR3 consists of 13 residues. The rearrangement links TRBV7-2 to TRBJ2-3; D remains ambiguous. The sample comprised PBMCs. The clonotype originates from a woman aged 45-65 years with multiple sclerosis. CDR3 in amino acids: CASSSPSRDTQYF. DNA for the CDR3: TGTGCCAGCAGCTCCCCATCCCGCGATACGCAGTATTTT.